What follows are 5 T cell receptor beta chains derived from one specimen sequenced in a study of Ad26.COV2.S vaccination and SARS-CoV-2 variants. Only in-frame clones appear in the TCRdb table, and some are missing; sequencing was by immunoSEQ multiplex PCR. The sample lists 380,000 or so clones, approximately 86% occurring once. The treatment was: roughly 19 received Ad26.COV2.S at low or high dose, single or two shots; about 5 received placebo; per-sample allocation not given. Samples were taken on day 63 after the first vaccine or placebo injection. The sample consisted of peripheral blood, taken in a trial of Ad26.COV2.S vaccine versus placebo. The receptors here all came from a person between 18 and 59 years old who received the Ad26.COV2.S COVID-19 vaccine or a placebo.

CDR3 sequence reads: CASSLIQGGTGELFF. CDR3 coding DNA: TGTGCCAGCAGCTTAATACAGGGAGGCACCGGGGAGCTGTTTTTT. V and J are TRBV7-2 and TRBJ2-2; D possibly uses TRBD1 or TRBD2 (6 bases each). Germline CDR1 reads SGHTA; CDR2 reads FQGNSA. Between the trimmed V and J ends, which lost 2 bases and 4 bases, there was a span of 11 bases. This CDR3 comprises 15 residues.

The V and J genes are TRBV7-3 and TRBJ2-1; perhaps TRBD1 as D (6 bases). This CDR3 is built from 13 residues. CDR1 SGHTA and CDR2 FQGTGA come from the germline V gene. V was cut by 5 bases and J by 7 bases, with 12 bases left in between. This CDR3 is CASSTIRGNEQFF. The CDR3, as DNA: TGTGCCAGCAGCACGATCAGGGGTAATGAGCAGTTCTTC.

This chain uses TRBV21-1 with TRBJ2-4; TRBD2 is taken as the D call from the table, unchecked against the DNA. TRBV21-1 is marked as a pseudogene. This CDR3 comprises 18 residues. The CDR3, as DNA: TGTGCCAGCAGCAAACCGGCGAGAGGGCGCGGGGCCCAAAACATTCAGTACTTC. Translating gives CASSKPARGRGAQNIQYF.

V usage is TRBV27 and J usage is TRBJ2-7; TRBD2 agrees at 12 bases. Unmatched junction bases numbered 12, after V lost 8 bases and J lost 7 bases. The length of the CDR3 is 15 residues. The V gene's germline CDR1 is MNHEY and CDR2 SMNVEV (reference sequence). Written as DNA, the CDR3 is TGTGCCAGCGCCCGGTCTAGCGGGGGGGCGGGAGAGCAGTACTTC. Translating gives CASARSSGGAGEQYF.

The rearrangement uses TRBV19 and TRBJ2-3; TRBD1 matches 8 bases. This CDR3 region has 18 residues. Germline V gene data show CDR1 as LNHDA and CDR2 as SQIVND (reference sequence). The trim removed 6 bases at V and 1 base at J, leaving 15 bases unmatched. The DNA for the CDR3 is TGTGCCAGTAGCCGTTGGGCGCAGGGGGCGTCTGGCACAGATACGCAGTATTTT. This codes for CASSRWAQGASGTDTQYF.